Included here is one T cell receptor beta chain sequence, with context. Its specificity is unknown. TCRdb processed the RT-PCR reads anew with MiXCR; each CDR3 protein has one entry. This sample carries around 200,000 distinct CDR3 sequences, approximately 15% of them seen once, and the ten largest clones take about a quarter. This specimen belongs to a study of response to subunit inactivated influenza vaccine. With 5 bases removed from V and 1 base from J, the gap between germline ends came to 16 bases. Germline assignment: CDR1 SGDLS and CDR2 YYNGEE. CDR3 length: 15 residues. General study findings and limits: Each seasonal flu vaccination may recruit only limited new T cells, authors suggested.

Sequencing used CD8+ T cells sorted from PBMCs, obtained around 5 days after vaccination. This TCR derives from a man aged 45-65 years who received an inactivated influenza vaccine. The gene calls are TRBV9 and TRBJ2-7; D could derive from TRBD1 or TRBD2 (5 bases each). As DNA, the CDR3 is TGTGCCAGCAGTGCTTGGGGGAGCGGATCCTACGAGCAGTACTTC. Translation gives CASSAWGSGSYEQYF.